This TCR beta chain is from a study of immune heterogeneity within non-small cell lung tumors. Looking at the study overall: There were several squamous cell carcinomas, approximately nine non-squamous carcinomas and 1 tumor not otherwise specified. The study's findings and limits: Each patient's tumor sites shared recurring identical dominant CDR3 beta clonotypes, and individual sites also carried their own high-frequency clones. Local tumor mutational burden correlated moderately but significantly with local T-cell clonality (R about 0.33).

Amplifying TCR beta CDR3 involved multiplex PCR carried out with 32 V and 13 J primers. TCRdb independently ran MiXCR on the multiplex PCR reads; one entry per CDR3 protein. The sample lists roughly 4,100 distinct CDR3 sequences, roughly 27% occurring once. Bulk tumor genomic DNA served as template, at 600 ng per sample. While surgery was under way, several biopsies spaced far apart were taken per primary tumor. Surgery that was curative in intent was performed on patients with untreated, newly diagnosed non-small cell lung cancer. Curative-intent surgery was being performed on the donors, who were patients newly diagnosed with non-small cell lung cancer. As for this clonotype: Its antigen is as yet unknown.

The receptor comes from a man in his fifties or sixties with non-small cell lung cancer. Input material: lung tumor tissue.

The CDR3 loop reads CASGRQGDLYGYTF. In nucleotides, the CDR3 is TGTGCCAGCGGACGCCAGGGAGACCTCTATGGCTACACCTTC. The gene calls are TRBV27 and TRBJ1-2; D perhaps matches TRBD1 (5 bases). Trimming took 8 bases from V and 4 from J, leaving 17 bases between them. The germline V gene encodes CDR1 MNHEY and CDR2 SMNVEV (reference sequence). The length of the CDR3 is 14 residues.